Sequencing of this T cell receptor (beta chain) was carried out in a study of cytotoxic CD8 clonotypes in ibrutinib-treated CLL (dated by TCRdb to 2020 to 2022). Concerning the study at large: The cohort included roughly 15 treatment-naive and ten to eleven relapsed/refractory patients; approximately 17 were IGHV unmutated. Partial responses were observed in 24 patients and complete responses in 2; after a median follow-up of around 68 months, remission was maintained in roughly 15 patients and progression was observed in roughly twelve. Samples at response were collected after a median of 12 months of treatment, with a range of about 6 to 40 months. An average of roughly 250,000 productive templates and approximately 90,000 productive rearrangements was obtained per sample. Of the 85 to 95 participants in the trial, roughly 26 had longitudinal samples available. Cryopreserved peripheral blood mononuclear cells were obtained before treatment, at response, and at either sustained remission or disease progression. All remission and progressive disease samples were collected while patients were still receiving ibrutinib.

Explained via the paper, the time point label denotes: approximately 2 years on ibrutinib. Roughly 1.9 micrograms of genomic DNA were extracted from cryopreserved PBMCs for TCR beta library preparation. Longitudinal blood samples from CLL patients receiving ibrutinib monotherapy were subjected to high-throughput TCR beta sequencing. The patients were enrolled in a single-center, open-label phase 2 trial of ibrutinib monotherapy. The CDR3 runs 15 amino acids, cysteine and phenylalanine included. Only CDR3 DNA remains: 45 bases, in frame from the first base. CDR1 MNHEY and CDR2 SVGAGI are derived from the germline V gene. Trimming takes 0 bases from V and 5 bases from J, and the germline ends sit 14 bases apart. Summary of the overall study and its limitations: An increase in clonality was observed at ibrutinib response, with clonality remaining stable during sustained remission and falling back toward baseline at progression. Public clonotypes were rare and either shrank or stayed stable during treatment, and the rise in clonality at ibrutinib response reflected expansion of private clonotypes. Baseline clonality was found to be higher than that of age-matched healthy donors and was strongly correlated with circulating CD8+ T-cell counts. Sustained-remission and progressing patients did not have matched sampling times, and lymph node repertoires were not examined.

On a MiSeq, deep resolution sequencing aimed for a depth between 1 in 1 million and 1 in 200,000 T cells, with each clonotype covered approximately 9.8x on average. The immunoSEQ hsTCRB Kit was used to generate the TCR beta libraries. Regarding the original processing steps: The data were analyzed with ImmunoSEQ Analyzer and ImmunoSEQ Data Assistant, and V, D and J gene assignments followed IMGT definitions. Clonality, which ranges from 0 to 1, was calculated by subtracting the normalized Shannon entropy of productive rearrangement frequencies from one. Only overrepresented clonotypes making up at least 0.05% of each patient's repertoire were included in the public clonotype analysis. About a dozen age-matched healthy donor repertoires from immuneACCESS were used as controls for clonality. Sourced from immuneACCESS, this table was stored by TCRdb with only in-frame sequences that have V and J called. A share of the clones is absent; for the studies checked, an unresolved V gene accounts for under half, and the remainder has no known explanation. That table gives V, J and clone size, and the DNA gave D and trimming. Within this sample are 250,000 or so clones, with 60% to 75% of them counted one time only. 15% to 17% of the sample rests with the top ten.

This clone occurred a few times. There is no known antigen for this receptor. No base quality values were provided; no much bigger clone lies one nucleotide off. This TCR was sampled from a human donor with chronic lymphocytic leukemia. The source material was PBMCs, sampled after 24 months of ibrutinib treatment. The chain employs TRBV6-5 and TRBJ2-7, and perhaps TRBD1 as D gene, on 8 matching bases. In nucleotide form, the sequence is TGTGCCAGCAGTTACTCGAGGACAGGGAGGGACGAGCAGTACTTC. Its amino acids are CASSYSRTGRDEQYF.